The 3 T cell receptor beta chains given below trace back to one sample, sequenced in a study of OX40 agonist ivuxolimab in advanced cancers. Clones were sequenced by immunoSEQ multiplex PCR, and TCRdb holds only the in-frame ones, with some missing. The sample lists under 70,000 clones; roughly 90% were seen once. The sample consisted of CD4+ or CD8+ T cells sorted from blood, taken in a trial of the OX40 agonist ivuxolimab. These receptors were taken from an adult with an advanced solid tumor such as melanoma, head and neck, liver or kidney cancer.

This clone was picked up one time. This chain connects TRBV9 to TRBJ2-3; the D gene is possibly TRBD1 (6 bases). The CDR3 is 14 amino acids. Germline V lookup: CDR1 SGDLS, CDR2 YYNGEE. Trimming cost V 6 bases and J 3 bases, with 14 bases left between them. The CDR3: CASKPGERTDTQYF. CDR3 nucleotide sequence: TGTGCCAGCAAGCCAGGGGAGAGGACAGATACGCAGTATTTT.

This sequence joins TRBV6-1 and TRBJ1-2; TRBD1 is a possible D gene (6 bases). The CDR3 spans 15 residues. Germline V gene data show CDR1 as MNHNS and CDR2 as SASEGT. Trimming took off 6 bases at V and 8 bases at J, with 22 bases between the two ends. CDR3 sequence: CASSILDSSTRGYTF. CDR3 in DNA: TGTGCCAGCAGCATCCTGGACAGCAGCACTAGGGGCTACACCTTC.

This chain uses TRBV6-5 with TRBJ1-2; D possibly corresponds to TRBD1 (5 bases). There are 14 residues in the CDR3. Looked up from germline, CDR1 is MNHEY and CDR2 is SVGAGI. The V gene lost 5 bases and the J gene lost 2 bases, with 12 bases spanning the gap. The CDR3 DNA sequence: TGTGCCAGCAGTGACTTGACAGCCAACTATGGCTACACCTTC. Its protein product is CASSDLTANYGYTF.